This T cell receptor beta chain was identified in a study of T cell repertoires in cytomegalovirus infection. Germline V gives CDR1 KGHSH, CDR2 LQKENI. CDR3 length: 12 residues. V was cut by 3 bases and J by 6 bases, with 5 bases left in between. TCRdb ran MiXCR on the reads and lists one entry per CDR3 protein. Of over 300,000 distinct CDR3 sequences listed, over 7.5% were seen once; the top ten hold 3.5% to 4.5%. This clonotype was detected a few times. The sequence was collected from a human donor in good health (CMV status not recorded). Some clones in this sample may be carry-over from other donors' samples. The rearrangement joins TRBV18 to TRBJ1-4; unclear D gene. The sequencing input was PBMCs. The CDR3 loop reads CASSPSDEKLFF. In DNA form, the CDR3 reads TGTGCCAGCTCACCCTCGGATGAAAAACTGTTTTTT.